Presented here are 21 T cell receptor beta chains from one specimen sequenced in a study of OX40 agonist ivuxolimab in advanced cancers. Assay: immunoSEQ multiplex PCR; the TCRdb copy retains only in-frame clones and omits some. Among roughly 93,000 clones listed, approximately 80% were seen once. Source: CD4+ or CD8+ T cells sorted from blood, taken in a trial of the OX40 agonist ivuxolimab. The receptors shown here come from an adult with an advanced solid tumor such as melanoma, head and neck, liver or kidney cancer.

V gene TRBV12-5 combines with J gene TRBJ2-1, with TRBD2 matching 13 bases. Trimming cost V 6 bases and J 6 bases; bases outside gene matches: 8. The CDR3 sequence is 16 residues long. Germline loops: CDR1 LGHNT, CDR2 FRNRAP. For the CDR3, the DNA is TGTGCTAGTGGCTTCCCCGGACTAGCGGGAGCCAATGAGCAGTTCTTC. This codes for CASGFPGLAGANEQFF. Complete variable domain (other parts from reference TRBV12-5 and TRBJ2-1): DARVTQTPRHKVTEMGQEVTMRCQPILGHNTVFWYRQTMMQGLELLAYFRNRAPLDDSGMPKDRFSAEMPDATLATLKIQPSEPRDSAVYFCASGFPGLAGANEQFFGPGTRLTVL.

The chain carries TRBV7-9 and TRBJ2-1; 9 bases agree with TRBD2. CDR1 and CDR2 from the germline V gene are SEHNR and FQNEAQ (reference sequence). The CDR3 extends over 13 amino acids. The junction had 8 bases not matched to a gene; V was cut back by 2 bases and J by 15 bases. CDR3 in DNA: TGTGCCAGCAGCTTAAGCGGGGGGCCCATCCGGTTCTTC. Protein: CASSLSGGPIRFF.

This sequence joins TRBV9 and TRBJ2-1; D might be TRBD2 (7 bases). The CDR3 has 15 residues. The V end was cut by 0 bases, the J end by 7 bases, with 14 bases between. The germline gives CDR1 SGDLS, CDR2 YYNGEE. CDR3 region: CASSVEAGASNEQFF. CDR3 nucleotide sequence: TGTGCCAGCAGCGTAGAGGCGGGGGCCTCGAATGAGCAGTTCTTC.

This clone was found once. The chain is built from TRBV5-6 and TRBJ1-1, with D perhaps matching TRBD1 (6 bases). Trimming cost V 2 bases and J 5 bases, with 16 bases left between them. CDR1 and CDR2 (germline): SGHDT, YYEEEE. This CDR3 is 15 amino acids long. The CDR3 reads CASSLRDTGTTEAFF. The CDR3 nucleotides are TGTGCCAGCAGCTTACGGGACACCGGTACAACTGAAGCTTTCTTT.

J is TRBJ2-5 and V is TRBV15, with TRBD2 matching over 14 bases. Germline lookup yields CDR1 LNHNV and CDR2 YYDKDF (reference sequence). The CDR3 is 19 residues long. Germline trimming cut 4 bases from V and 1 base from J; bases unmatched to any gene: 11. CDR3 protein: CATSTGTSGSGSLQETQYF. CDR3 DNA: TGTGCCACCAGCACCGGGACTAGCGGGAGTGGGAGCCTCCAAGAGACCCAGTACTTC.

The chain uses TRBV12-5 and TRBJ2-2, with TRBD1 matching over 9 bases. There are 16 residues in the CDR3. V trimming: 1 base; J trimming: 7 bases; junction bases outside the gene matches: 7. Per the germline V gene, CDR1 is LGHNT and CDR2 is FRNRAP. CDR3 nucleotides: TGTGCTAGTGGTTTGGGAACAGGGGGCGCAAGCGGGGAGCTGTTTTTT. This gives the protein CASGLGTGGASGELFF. The variable domain in full, with the rest retrieved from reference TRBV12-5 and TRBJ2-2, is DARVTQTPRHKVTEMGQEVTMRCQPILGHNTVFWYRQTMMQGLELLAYFRNRAPLDDSGMPKDRFSAEMPDATLATLKIQPSEPRDSAVYFCASGLGTGGASGELFFGEGSRLTVL.

The genes are TRBV7-2 and TRBJ1-1, with a possible D match to TRBD1 (6 bases). Between the trimmed V and J ends, which lost 1 base and 0 bases, there was a span of 12 bases. CDR1 and CDR2 (germline): SGHTA, FQGNSA. CDR3 length: 16 amino acids. This CDR3 reads CASSLDGRGMNTEAFF. The CDR3 DNA follows: TGTGCCAGCAGCTTAGATGGCAGGGGAATGAACACTGAAGCTTTCTTT.

The J gene is TRBJ1-5, the V gene TRBV2; the match to TRBD1 covers 9 bases. Germline assignment: CDR1 SNHLY and CDR2 FYNNEI. Germline trimming cut 7 bases from V and 4 bases from J; bases unmatched to any gene: 11. The CDR3 has 16 residues. In DNA, the CDR3 is TGTGCCAGCAAAAGACAGGGACAGGGAAGTAATCAGCCCCAGCATTTT. Translation: CASKRQGQGSNQPQHF.

This rearrangement joins TRBV7-8 to TRBJ2-7, with a weak D call TRBD1 (5 bases). V was clipped by 6 bases and J by 6 bases, with 15 bases between them. The CDR3 totals 13 residues. Germline V CDR1 and CDR2: SGHVS, FQNEAQ. The CDR3 DNA follows: TGTGCCAGCAGTATAGGGGTCCCCTCCGAGCAGTACTTC. Its protein product is CASSIGVPSEQYF.

The V and J genes are TRBV7-2 and TRBJ1-2; D perhaps matches TRBD1 (5 bases). Trimming left V 0 bases short and J 4 bases short, with 9 bases between. The CDR3 covers 14 residues. The germline V gene encodes CDR1 SGHTA and CDR2 FQGNSA. The CDR3 here is CASSLAGTGYGYTF. Written as DNA, the CDR3 is TGTGCCAGCAGCTTAGCCGGGACGGGCTATGGCTACACCTTC. The full variable domain, with the rest looked up from reference TRBV7-2 and TRBJ1-2, is GAGVSQSPSNKVTEKGKDVELRCDPISGHTALYWYRQSLGQGLEFLIYFQGNSAPDKSGLPSDRFSAERTGGSVSTLTIQRTQQEDSAVYLCASSLAGTGYGYTFGSGTRLTVV.

The chain carries TRBV5-4 and TRBJ2-3, with 12 bases that match TRBD2. CDR3 length: 16 residues. Trimming took 3 bases from V and 5 from J; bases not matched to a gene: 7. Germline loops: CDR1 SGHNT, CDR2 YYREEE (reference sequence). In DNA, the CDR3 is TGTGCCAGCAGCTCCCGGACTAGCGGGGACGTAGATACGCAGTATTTT. Protein product: CASSSRTSGDVDTQYF.

The CDR3 DNA sequence: TGTGCCAGCTCACCCTATGGCACAGAACAAGAGACCCAGTACTTC. As protein: CASSPYGTEQETQYF. The chain links TRBV18 to TRBJ2-5; no reliable D call. The CDR3 has 15 amino acids. Per the germline V gene, CDR1 is KGHSH and CDR2 is LQKENI. Trimming pared 3 bases from V and 2 bases from J, leaving 13 bases between.

This chain links TRBV7-6 with TRBJ2-1; TRBD2 aligns across 11 bases. Unmatched junction bases numbered 14, after V lost 5 bases and J lost 5 bases. CDR1 is SGHVS and CDR2 is FNYEAQ in the germline V gene. The CDR3 totals 18 residues. CDR3 sequence (DNA): TGTGCCAGCAGCCAAAGCCTTCTCACTAGCGGGAGCGACAATGAGCAGTTCTTC. As protein: CASSQSLLTSGSDNEQFF.

The CDR3 is CASSGTGGGGNEQFF. The CDR3 DNA reads as TGTGCCAGCAGCGGCACAGGGGGCGGGGGCAATGAGCAGTTCTTC. J is TRBJ2-1 and V is TRBV9; 9 nucleotides line up with TRBD1. The CDR3 spans 15 residues. J lost 6 bases, V lost 3 bases, and 7 bases had no gene match. From germline, CDR1 is SGDLS and CDR2 YYNGEE.

The V and J genes are TRBV9 and TRBJ2-3, with 10 bases that match TRBD1. This CDR3 comprises 15 residues. Trimming took 4 bases from V and 5 from J; bases not matched to a gene: 7. CDR1 is SGDLS, CDR2 YYNGEE, per germline. The CDR3, as DNA: TGTGCCAGCAGCCCGCGGGACAGGGGAAAAGATACGCAGTATTTT. This sequence encodes CASSPRDRGKDTQYF. The full variable domain, in which reference TRBV9 and TRBJ2-3 provide the parts outside the CDR3, is DSGVTQTPKHLITATGQRVTLRCSPRSGDLSVYWYQQSLDQGLQFLIQYYNGEERAKGNILERFSAQQFPDLHSELNLSSLELGDSALYFCASSPRDRGKDTQYFGPGTRLTVL.

In this sample, this clone turned up once. Other nucleotide sequences from this sample produce the same CDR3. The chain links TRBV7-9 to TRBJ2-7, with D hard to call. Germline V lookup: CDR1 SEHNR, CDR2 FQNEAQ (reference sequence). V dropped 1 base and J dropped 2 bases, with 3 bases sitting between them. This CDR3 comprises 12 residues. CDR3: CASSLGAYEQYF. DNA for the CDR3: TGTGCCAGCAGCTTAGGTGCCTACGAGCAGTACTTC.

The genes are TRBV25-1 and TRBJ2-3; the D call may be TRBD1 or TRBD2 (6 bases each). V gave up 6 bases and J gave up 5 bases, with 18 bases separating them. Germline V lookup: CDR1 MGHDK, CDR2 SYGVNS. The CDR3 is 15 amino acids. The CDR3 coding sequence is TGTGCCAGCAGACCACCCCGGGGGCGGAGAGATACGCAGTATTTT. Protein sequence: CASRPPRGRRDTQYF.

This sequence joins TRBV6-1 and TRBJ2-2, with 8 bases matching TRBD2. Per germline, CDR1 MNHNS and CDR2 SASEGT. The CDR3 spans 14 residues. With V trimmed by 10 bases and J by 4 bases, 8 bases remained unmatched. CDR3 loop: CATGGERLTGELFF. The CDR3 DNA reads TGTGCCACGGGGGGGGAGAGGCTCACCGGGGAGCTGTTTTTT.

The chain has TRBV5-1 and TRBJ2-1; possible D gene TRBD1, 6 bases. There are 14 residues in the CDR3. The germline gives CDR1 SGHRS, CDR2 YFSETQ. With 4 bases removed from V and 6 bases from J, the gap between germline ends came to 14 bases. The DNA for the CDR3 is TGCGCCAGCAGCATTACACAGGGATTCAATGAGCAGTTCTTC. The encoded protein is CASSITQGFNEQFF. Based on the CDR3 plus reference TRBV5-1 and TRBJ2-1, the full variable domain is KAGVTQTPRYLIKTRGQQVTLSCSPISGHRSVSWYQQTPGQGLQFLFEYFSETQRNKGNFPGRFSGRQFSNSRSEMNVSTLELGDSALYLCASSITQGFNEQFFGPGTRLTVL.

This rearrangement joins TRBV29-1 to TRBJ2-7; 9 bases match TRBD1. The V segment lost 3 bases and the J segment 2 bases; nucleotides outside the gene matches: 2. The CDR3 sequence is 13 residues long. Germline assignment: CDR1 SQVTM and CDR2 ANQGSEA. CDR3 in amino acids: CSVEGQGTYEQYF. DNA for the CDR3: TGCAGCGTTGAGGGACAGGGCACCTACGAGCAGTACTTC.

In the case of this clone: Other DNA sequences from this sample encode an identical CDR3 as well. This sequence joins TRBV7-9 and TRBJ2-7; D is possibly TRBD1 or TRBD2 (5 bases each). The CDR3 has 14 residues. Germline V gene lookup returns CDR1 SEHNR and CDR2 FQNEAQ (reference sequence). Trimming left V 1 base short and J 1 base short, with 8 bases between. CDR3 in DNA: TGTGCCAGCAGCTTAGGGGGCGGGTCCTACGAGCAGTACTTC. Protein product: CASSLGGGSYEQYF.